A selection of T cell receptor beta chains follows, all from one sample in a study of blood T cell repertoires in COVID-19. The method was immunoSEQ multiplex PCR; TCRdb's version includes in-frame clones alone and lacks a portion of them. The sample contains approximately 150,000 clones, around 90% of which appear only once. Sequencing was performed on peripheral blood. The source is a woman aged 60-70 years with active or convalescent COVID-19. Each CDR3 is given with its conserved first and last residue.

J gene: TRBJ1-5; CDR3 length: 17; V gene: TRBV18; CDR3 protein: CASSPSTGEDSNQPQHF
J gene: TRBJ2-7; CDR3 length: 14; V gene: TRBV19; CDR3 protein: CASSIGTGGYEQYF
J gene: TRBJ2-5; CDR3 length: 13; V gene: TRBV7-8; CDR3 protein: CASKASGGETQYF
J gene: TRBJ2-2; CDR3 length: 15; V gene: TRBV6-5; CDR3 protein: CASSYSSGATGELFF
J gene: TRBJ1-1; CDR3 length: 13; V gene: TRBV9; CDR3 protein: CASSGGHNTEAFF
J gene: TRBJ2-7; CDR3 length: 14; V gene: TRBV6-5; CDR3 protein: CASIPGTNPYEQYF
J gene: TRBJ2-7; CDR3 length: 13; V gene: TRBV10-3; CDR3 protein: CAIAGASMDEQYF
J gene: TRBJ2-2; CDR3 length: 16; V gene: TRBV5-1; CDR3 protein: CASSPDSFANTGELFF
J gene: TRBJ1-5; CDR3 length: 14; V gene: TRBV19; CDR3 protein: CASSWGDGNQPQHF
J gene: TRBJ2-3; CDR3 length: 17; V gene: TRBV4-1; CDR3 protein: CASSQVLAGGDTDTQYF
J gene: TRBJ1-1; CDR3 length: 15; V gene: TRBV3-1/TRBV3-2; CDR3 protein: CASSQVGTGGDRAFF
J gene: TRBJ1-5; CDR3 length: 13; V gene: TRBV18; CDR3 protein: CASSPTTVQPQHF
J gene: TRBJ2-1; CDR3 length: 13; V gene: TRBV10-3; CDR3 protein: CAISEGDRDLSVF
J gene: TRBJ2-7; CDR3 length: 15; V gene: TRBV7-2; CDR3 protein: CASSPTPGSSYEQYF
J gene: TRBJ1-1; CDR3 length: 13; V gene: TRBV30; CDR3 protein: CAWSGSLNTEAFF
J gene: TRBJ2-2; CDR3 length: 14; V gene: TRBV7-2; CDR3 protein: CASSSGLASGELFF
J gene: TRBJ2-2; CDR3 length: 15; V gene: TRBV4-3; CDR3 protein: CASSPGDRNTGELFF
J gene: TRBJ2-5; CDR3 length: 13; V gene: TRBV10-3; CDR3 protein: CAISEDTQETQYF
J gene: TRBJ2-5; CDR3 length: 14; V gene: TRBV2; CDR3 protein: CASSRDRGSETQYF
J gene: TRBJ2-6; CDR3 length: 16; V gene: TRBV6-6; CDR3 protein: CASSRRTGNGANVLTF
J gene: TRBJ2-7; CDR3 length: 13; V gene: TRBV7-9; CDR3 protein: CASMGQGVNEQYF
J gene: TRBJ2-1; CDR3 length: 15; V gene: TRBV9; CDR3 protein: CASSVAPSGYNEQFF
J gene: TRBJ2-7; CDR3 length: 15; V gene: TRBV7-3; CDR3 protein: CASSLTGDRGTEQYF
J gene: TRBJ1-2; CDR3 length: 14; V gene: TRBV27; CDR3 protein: CASSQGTGDYGYTF
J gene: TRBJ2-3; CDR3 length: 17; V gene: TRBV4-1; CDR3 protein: CASSQNHPRTGTDTQYF
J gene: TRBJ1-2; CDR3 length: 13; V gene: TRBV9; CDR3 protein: CASSDQPGWGYTF
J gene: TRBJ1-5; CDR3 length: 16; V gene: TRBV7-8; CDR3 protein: CASSLSHARGYQPQHF
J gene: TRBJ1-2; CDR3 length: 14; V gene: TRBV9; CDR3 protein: CASSVDGHPYGYTF
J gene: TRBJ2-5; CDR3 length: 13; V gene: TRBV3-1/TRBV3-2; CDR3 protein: CASTGKNQETQYF
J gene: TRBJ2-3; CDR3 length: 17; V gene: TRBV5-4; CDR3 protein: CASSLPLIRRGGDTQYF
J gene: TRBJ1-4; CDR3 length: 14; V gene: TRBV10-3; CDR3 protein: CAISEGQGNEKLFF
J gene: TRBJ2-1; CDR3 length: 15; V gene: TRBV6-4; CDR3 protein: CASSDHSGGANEQFF
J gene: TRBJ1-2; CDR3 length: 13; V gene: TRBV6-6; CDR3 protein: CASSIGQGRGYTF
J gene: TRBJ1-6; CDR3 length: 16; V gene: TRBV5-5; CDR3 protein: CASSQGQGQGNSPLHF
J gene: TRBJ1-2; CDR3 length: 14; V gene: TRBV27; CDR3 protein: CASSKGQGYGGYTF
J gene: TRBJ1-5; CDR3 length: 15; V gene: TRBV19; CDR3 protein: CASSPPRTGDQPQHF
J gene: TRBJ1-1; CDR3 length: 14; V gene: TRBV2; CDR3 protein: CASRSQGYVAEAFF
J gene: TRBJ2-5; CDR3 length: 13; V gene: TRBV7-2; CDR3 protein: CASSLATVETQYF
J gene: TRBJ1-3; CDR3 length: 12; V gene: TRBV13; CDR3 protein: CASSVRGNTIYF
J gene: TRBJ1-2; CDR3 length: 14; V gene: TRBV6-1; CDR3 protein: CASSETGTIYGYTF
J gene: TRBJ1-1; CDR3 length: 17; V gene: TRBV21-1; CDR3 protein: CASSNSLGGNGYTEAFF
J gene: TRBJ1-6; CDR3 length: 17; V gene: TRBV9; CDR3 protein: CASSVVEEPTDNSPLHF
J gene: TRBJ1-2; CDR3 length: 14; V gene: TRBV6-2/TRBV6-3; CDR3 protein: CASSYLGLNYGYTF
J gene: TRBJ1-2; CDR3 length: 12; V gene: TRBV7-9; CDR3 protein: CASSLGRNGYTF
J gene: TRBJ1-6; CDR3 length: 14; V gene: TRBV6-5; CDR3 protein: CASRQGAQSSPLHF